The 25 T cell receptor beta chains below come from one sample, sequenced in a study of T-cell memory formation after mild COVID-19 (dated by TCRdb to about 2021). Library prep was done by 5' RACE. Instrument used: Illumina NovaSeq 6000. Using fastp at Q25 and MiXCR, TCRdb reprocessed the public reads and kept productive beta chains. A single entry per CDR3 protein holds the most common genes and DNA from its merged rows. For this sample there are roughly 400,000 distinct CDR3 sequences; more than 15% appear just once. Of the sample, 20% to 25% falls within the top ten clones. Source material: PBMCs or a T cell subset sorted from them (not recorded which). The receptors derive from a man younger than 30 who had mild COVID-19 (a few samples of this study predate the infection). The sample titles of this study are shuffled in the database, so cell type and time point are left out; the donor was told from shared clones.

This clonotype was picked up a small number of times. The CDR3 region is CSASPPGNPTYGYTF. CDR3 nucleotides: TGCAGTGCCAGCCCTCCGGGGAACCCCACCTATGGCTACACCTTC. V gene TRBV20-1 combines with J gene TRBJ1-2; unclear D gene. This CDR3 contains 15 residues. The V end lost 6 bases, the J end lost 4 bases, and 21 bases lay between the germline ends. Germline CDR1 is DFQATT and CDR2 is SNEGSKA (reference sequence).

The chain recombines TRBV7-2 with TRBJ1-3; perhaps TRBD1 as D (6 bases). Germline V CDR1 and CDR2: SGHTA, FQGNSA. The length of the CDR3 is 13 residues. Trimming cost V 5 bases and J 2 bases, with 7 bases left between them. The DNA for the CDR3 is TGTGCCAGCAGCCGGACAGCTGGAAACACCATATATTTT. Translated: CASSRTAGNTIYF.

The sample holds a few counts of this clonotype. DNA of the CDR3: TGTGCCAGCAGTGGAAGGGATCAGCCCCAGCATTTT. Encoded protein: CASSGRDQPQHF. The J gene is TRBJ1-5, the V gene TRBV6-2 or TRBV6-3; no firm D call. V dropped 5 bases and J dropped 5 bases, with 7 bases sitting between them. The CDR3 is made up of 12 amino acids. Germline V gives CDR1 MNHEY, CDR2 SVGEGT.

A few counts support this clonotype. The V call is TRBV7-2, the J call TRBJ2-5; no definite D call. The V gene's germline CDR1 is SGHTA and CDR2 FQGNSA. This CDR3 is built from 13 residues. Trimming left V 2 bases short and J 4 bases short, with 8 bases between. The DNA of the CDR3 is TGTGCCAGCAGCTTATACAGTCGAGAGACCCAGTACTTC. The encoded protein is CASSLYSRETQYF.

The rearrangement uses TRBV24-1 and TRBJ2-7, with 8 bases identical to TRBD1. J lost 1 base, V lost 1 base, and 2 bases had no gene match. The germline V gene encodes CDR1 KGHDR and CDR2 SFDVKD. CDR3 size: 15 residues. The CDR3 reads CATSDLGTGSYEQYV. The CDR3 nucleotides are TGTGCCACCAGTGATTTAGGGACAGGTTCCTACGAGCAGTACGTC.

The V and J genes are TRBV12-3 or TRBV12-4 and TRBJ2-4; TRBD1 aligns across 7 bases. CDR3 length: 16 residues. Losses at the gene ends were 10 bases for V and 3 bases for J; bases not matched to a gene: 15. CDR3 in amino acids: CATSKMRGPNKNIQYF. DNA for the CDR3: TGTGCCACCTCGAAGATGAGGGGGCCTAACAAAAACATTCAGTACTTC.

The V and J genes are TRBV7-2 and TRBJ2-7; D may be TRBD1 (6 bases). Germline lookup yields CDR1 SGHTA and CDR2 FQGNSA. V was pared by 2 bases and J by 3 bases, with 11 bases between. There are 14 residues in the CDR3. The CDR3 here is CASSLYGQYYEQYV. CDR3 bases: TGTGCCAGCAGCTTATACGGACAGTACTACGAGCAGTACGTC.

CDR3 sequence (DNA): TGTGCCAGCTCACCACCGGAGCGGGGGGCCTACAATGAGCAGTTCTTC. Protein: CASSPPERGAYNEQFF. V is TRBV18 and J is TRBJ2-1, with 9 bases aligning to TRBD2. Germline V gene sequence: CDR1 KGHSH, CDR2 LQKENI. The CDR3 has 16 amino acids. Trimming took 0 bases from V and 2 from J; bases not matched to a gene: 2.

The chain is built from TRBV5-1 and TRBJ2-1; D is possibly TRBD1 or TRBD2 (6 bases each). Germline CDR1 and CDR2: SGHRS and YFSETQ. The CDR3 is made up of 15 amino acids. Trimming left V 2 bases short and J 6 bases short, with 15 bases between. CDR3: CASSFVEGGSNEQFF. CDR3 DNA sequence: TGCGCCAGCAGCTTCGTGGAGGGGGGTTCCAATGAGCAGTTCTTC.

This clonotype occurred a few times. The CDR3 region has the DNA TGCGCCAGCAGCTCGGGACCCCAGTGGGGCACTGAAGCTTTCTTT. Amino acid sequence: CASSSGPQWGTEAFF. This rearrangement joins TRBV5-1 to TRBJ1-1; a possible D gene is TRBD1 (5 bases). The CDR3 has 15 residues. V was pared by 3 bases and J by 4 bases, with 16 bases between. Germline V gene data show CDR1 as SGHRS and CDR2 as YFSETQ.

This clonotype has just a few counts. V usage is TRBV27 and J usage is TRBJ1-2; D gene unclear. In germline, CDR1 is MNHEY, CDR2 SMNVEV (reference sequence). V was trimmed by 3 bases and J by 4 bases, leaving 9 bases between them. The CDR3 is 13 amino acids. CDR3 protein: CASSFGPTYGYTF. DNA of the CDR3: TGTGCCAGCAGTTTTGGGCCAACCTATGGCTACACCTTC.

The sample holds a few counts of this clonotype. The rearrangement joins TRBV12-3 or TRBV12-4 to TRBJ1-6; tentatively, D is TRBD1 (5 bases). There are 15 residues in the CDR3. With 8 bases removed from V and 6 bases from J, the gap between germline ends came to 17 bases. The CDR3 region is CASRGGGSSNSPLHF. In nucleotides, the CDR3 is TGTGCCAGCCGTGGTGGGGGATCGTCTAATTCACCCCTCCACTTT.

The chain combines TRBV7-2 with TRBJ2-3, with a tentative D call TRBD2 (6 bases). The CDR3 is made up of 14 amino acids. CDR1 SGHTA and CDR2 FQGNSA come from the germline V gene. With 2 bases removed from V and 4 bases from J, the gap between germline ends came to 10 bases. Written as DNA, the CDR3 is TGTGCCAGCAGCTTACTGCCTAGCGCAGATACGCAGTATTTT. Its translation is CASSLLPSADTQYF.

V gene TRBV4-3 combines with J gene TRBJ2-5, with D tentatively TRBD1 or TRBD2 (6 bases each). Germline-derived CDR1 and CDR2 are LGHNA and YSLEER. V lost 1 base, J lost 0 bases, and 18 bases lay in between. CDR3 length: 18 residues. The CDR3 sequence: CASSQGPGGGQNQETQYF. CDR3 in DNA: TGCGCCAGCAGCCAAGGTCCAGGTGGGGGGCAAAACCAAGAGACCCAGTACTTC.

This clonotype was seen more than once but under ten times. V is TRBV7-2 and J is TRBJ1-2; D not certain. CDR3 length: 14 residues. Looked up from germline, CDR1 is SGHTA and CDR2 is FQGNSA. V gave up 2 bases and J gave up 4 bases, with 11 bases separating them. The CDR3, as DNA: TGTGCCAGCAGCTTATATCAGGAACTCTATGGCTACACCTTC. Translating gives CASSLYQELYGYTF.

The V gene is TRBV15, the J gene TRBJ2-1; D not resolved. The V gene lost 0 bases and the J gene lost 10 bases, with 10 bases spanning the gap. Looked up from germline, CDR1 is LNHNV and CDR2 is YYDKDF (reference sequence). The CDR3 loop spans 13 amino acids. The CDR3, as DNA: TGTGCCACCAGCAGAGAGTCGTCTCGGGAGCAGTTCTTC. Translating it yields CATSRESSREQFF. The complete variable domain, with remaining parts taken from reference TRBV15 and TRBJ2-1, reads DAMVIQNPRYQVTQFGKPVTLSCSQTLNHNVMYWYQQKSSQAPKLLFHYYDKDFNNEADTPDNFQSRRPNTSFCFLDIRSPGLGDTAMYLCATSRESSREQFFGPGTRLTVL.

Note on this clonotype: One end of the junction does not line up with germline, which may come from a read error. The rearrangement uses TRBV5-4 and TRBJ1-1, with D tentatively TRBD1 (6 bases). CDR1 and CDR2 (germline): SGHNT, YYREEE (reference sequence). The CDR3 is made up of 13 amino acids. The DNA of the CDR3 is TGTGCCAGAAGCTGGACAGTGAACACTGAAGCTTTCTTT. Translating gives CARSWTVNTEAFF. The full variable domain, in which reference TRBV5-4 and TRBJ1-1 provide the parts outside the CDR3, is ETGVTQSPTHLIKTRGQQVTLRCSSQSGHNTVSWYQQALGQGPQFIFQYYREEENGRGNFPPRFSGLQFPNYSSELNVNALELDDSALYLCARSWTVNTEAFFGQGTRLTVV.

The chain uses TRBV6-1 and TRBJ1-2; 8 bases match TRBD1. J was trimmed by 4 bases and V by 5 bases; bases with no gene match: 15. The CDR3 runs 17 residues. Germline assignment: CDR1 MNHNS and CDR2 SASEGT. The CDR3 region is CASSISGTGPGSYGYTF. CDR3 nucleotide sequence: TGTGCCAGCAGTATTTCCGGGACAGGACCGGGGTCCTATGGCTACACCTTC.

This sequence joins TRBV27 and TRBJ1-1, with TRBD1 matching over 8 bases. The CDR3 is 15 amino acids. Germline lookup yields CDR1 MNHEY and CDR2 SMNVEV (reference sequence). V gave up 5 bases and J gave up 4 bases; unmatched junction bases: 9. The CDR3 spells CASSNRDRPVTEAFF. As DNA, the CDR3 is TGTGCCAGCAGTAACCGGGACAGGCCAGTCACTGAAGCTTTCTTT.

Concerning this clonotype: This may stem from a read error, because a much larger clone lies one nucleotide away. The chain couples TRBV5-6 to TRBJ1-4, with D perhaps matching TRBD1 (5 bases). This CDR3 spans 12 amino acids. Germline V CDR1 and CDR2: SGHDT, YYEEEE. The V end lost 6 bases, the J end lost 7 bases, and 10 bases lay between the germline ends. CDR3 residues: CASMGVGEKLFF. The CDR3 DNA reads as TGTGCCAGCATGGGGGTCGGTGAAAAACTGTTTTTT.

This clonotype was observed a few times. The chain uses TRBV6-5 and TRBJ2-5; 9 nucleotides line up with TRBD2. The V segment lost 2 bases and the J segment 2 bases; nucleotides outside the gene matches: 3. Germline V CDR1 and CDR2: MNHEY, SVGAGI. This CDR3 spans 15 amino acids. This CDR3 reads CASSYVTSGQETQYF. The CDR3 bases are TGTGCCAGCAGTTACGTTACTAGCGGGCAAGAGACCCAGTACTTC.

This clonotype appeared a few times. The rearrangement links TRBV6-5 to TRBJ2-1; D ambiguous. This CDR3 is built from 16 residues. Germline V CDR1 and CDR2: MNHEY, SVGAGI. V was cut by 0 bases and J by 4 bases, with 13 bases left in between. The CDR3 DNA is TGTGCCAGCAGTTACTCGAGTTCGGCGGTATACAATGAGCAGTTCTTC. The encoded protein is CASSYSSSAVYNEQFF.

This clonotype was picked up many times. The rearrangement uses TRBV7-7 and TRBJ2-3; D not certain. V was cut by 7 bases and J by 4 bases, with 6 bases left in between. Germline assignment: CDR1 SSHAT and CDR2 FNYEAQ (reference sequence). This CDR3 is 11 amino acids long. CDR3 coding DNA: TGTGCCAGCACCGAAGCAGATACGCAGTATTTT. It encodes CASTEADTQYF.

V gene TRBV7-2 combines with J gene TRBJ2-3; 8 positions match TRBD2. Germline V gives CDR1 SGHTA, CDR2 FQGNSA. CDR3 length: 15 amino acids. V lost 5 bases and J lost 1; bases outside the gene matches: 5. In DNA, the CDR3 is TGTGCCAGCAGCATTAGCGGGGATGGCACAGATACGCAGTATTTT. Translating it yields CASSISGDGTDTQYF.

Concerning this clonotype: At one boundary the junction diverges from the germline segment, which might be a read error. The chain employs TRBV7-2 and TRBJ2-2, with 12 bases identical to TRBD2. From germline, CDR1 is SGHTA and CDR2 FQGNSA. There are 15 residues in the CDR3. The CDR3, as DNA: TGTGCCAGCAGCCTAGCGGGGGGGTACGGCGGGGAGCTGTTTTTT. It translates to CASSLAGGYGGELFF.